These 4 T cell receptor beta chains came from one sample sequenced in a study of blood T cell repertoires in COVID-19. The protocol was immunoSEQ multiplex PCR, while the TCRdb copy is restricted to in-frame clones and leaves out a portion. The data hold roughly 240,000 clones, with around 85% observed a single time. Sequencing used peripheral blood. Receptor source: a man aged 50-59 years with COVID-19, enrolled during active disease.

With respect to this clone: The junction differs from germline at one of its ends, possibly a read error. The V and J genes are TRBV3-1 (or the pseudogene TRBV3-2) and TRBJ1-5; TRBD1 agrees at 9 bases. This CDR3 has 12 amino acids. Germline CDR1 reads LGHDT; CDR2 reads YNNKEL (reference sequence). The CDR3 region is CPTGGIDQPQHF. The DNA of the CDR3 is TGCCCGACAGGGGGTATCGATCAGCCCCAGCATTTT.

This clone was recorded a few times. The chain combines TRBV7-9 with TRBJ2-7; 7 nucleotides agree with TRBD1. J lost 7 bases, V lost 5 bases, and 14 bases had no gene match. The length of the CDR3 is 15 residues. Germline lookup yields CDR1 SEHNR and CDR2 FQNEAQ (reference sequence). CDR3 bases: TGTGCCAGCAGCCGCCGGACAGGCCCCTGGGTGGAGCAGTACTTC. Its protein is CASSRRTGPWVEQYF.

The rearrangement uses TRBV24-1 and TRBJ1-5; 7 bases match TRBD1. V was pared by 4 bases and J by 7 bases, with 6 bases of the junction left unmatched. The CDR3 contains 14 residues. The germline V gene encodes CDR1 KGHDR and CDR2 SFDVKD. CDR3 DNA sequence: TGTGCCACCAGTGACGCGACAGGGAGCCAGCCCCAGCATTTT. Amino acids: CATSDATGSQPQHF.

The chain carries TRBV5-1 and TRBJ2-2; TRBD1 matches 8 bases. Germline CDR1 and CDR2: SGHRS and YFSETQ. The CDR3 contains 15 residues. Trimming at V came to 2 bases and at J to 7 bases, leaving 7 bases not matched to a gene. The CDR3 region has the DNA TGCGCCAGCAGCTTTAGACAGGGGTCGAACGGGGAGCTGTTTTTT. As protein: CASSFRQGSNGELFF. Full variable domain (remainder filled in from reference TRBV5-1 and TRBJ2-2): KAGVTQTPRYLIKTRGQQVTLSCSPISGHRSVSWYQQTPGQGLQFLFEYFSETQRNKGNFPGRFSGRQFSNSRSEMNVSTLELGDSALYLCASSFRQGSNGELFFGEGSRLTVL.